This TCR beta chain comes out of a study of identical twins (TCRdb year 2016). Background on the whole study: The study deep-sequenced TCR alpha and beta repertoires from monozygotic twins, unrelated adults of various ages and cord blood to test whether fetal clonotypes persist. Replicate twin experiments were performed at different times using different library preparation protocols to rule out contamination.

The CDR3 measures 15 amino acids from cysteine to phenylalanine. Only the CDR3 region is kept as DNA, spanning 45 bases read in frame from base 1. The V end loses 3 bases and the J end loses 2 bases, and a stretch of 10 bases separates them. CDR1 and CDR2 (WNHNN, SYGVQD) derive from the germline V gene (reference sequence). General conclusions and limits of the study: Invariant T cells such as MAIT and iNKT could partly confound zero-insertion analyses, although diverse VJ usage argued against such confounding for most clonotypes. Because the same donors could not be followed over many years, the conclusions relied on cross-sectional statistical analysis. Compared with coincidental sharing between unrelated individuals, out-of-frame TCR alpha sequences shared between twins showed an excess of sequences with low generation probability. Recombination models systematically underestimated out-of-frame TCR alpha sharing in monozygotic twins but agreed with sharing between unrelated individuals. In beta out-of-frame sequences, excess twin sharing was weaker, because having fewer shared sequences lowered the signal-to-noise ratio. Abundant cord blood beta clonotypes had fewer insertions, young adult naive repertoires showed a similar but weaker trend, and memory repertoires showed no such trend.

All donors were healthy Caucasians. The twin cohort consisted of three pairs of female monozygotic twins, all aged roughly 18 to 30 years. Positive isolation kits from Invitrogen were used to isolate CD4+ and CD8+ T cell populations. Library construction relied on 5' RACE. TCRdb records Illumina HiSeq 2000 as the sequencer. A universal primer binding site was introduced by template switching, and a unique molecular identifier was present in the final cDNA, enabling accurate counting of TCR cDNA molecules. First-strand cDNA for TCR alpha and beta chains was synthesized from specific primers in the conserved constant-segment region. To control for contamination, every cDNA library was double barcoded, receiving both a SMART-Mk sample barcode and Illumina barcodes. TruSeq adapter sequences along with Illumina sample barcodes were introduced in two successive PCR steps. The TCR alpha and beta cDNA libraries were sequenced on the Illumina HiSeq platform using custom primers. Turning to the authors' computational methods: MiGEC processed the raw reads to extract unique molecular identifiers, while MiXCR was used to determine the CDR3 positions. For each individual, recombination models were inferred using an EM algorithm with the repgenHMM and IGoR tools. The tcR package in R was used for shared clonotype analysis, with sharing normalized by the product of cloneset sizes. To study raw recombination without the effects of thymic and clonal selection, out-of-frame nonproductive sequences were analyzed. The public reads were reprocessed in TCRdb via fastp at Q25 and MiXCR, keeping in-frame beta chains. Records with the same CDR3 protein are collapsed into one entry carrying the most frequent genes and DNA. TCRdb, not the original authors, processed these V and J calls. Present in this sample are just under 550,000 distinct CDR3 sequences, roughly 15% of which were seen just once. Around 0.4% of the sample lies in the top ten.

Points on this clonotype: Its antigen specificity is not known. Base-call qualities are not available, and no considerably larger clone is one nucleotide away.

The same sample was also used in a study of yellow fever vaccine responses in identical twins. As the second publication notes: According to the authors, the vaccine-induced T cell response in identical twins seemed to be partly convergent and partly specific to each individual. In identical twins, the study followed T cell clones that responded to the vaccine with precision.

This TCR came from a young woman in good health. The chain couples TRBV10-1 to TRBJ2-2, with no confident D gene call. Sequencing used CD4+ T cells sorted from blood. At the DNA level, the sequence is TGCGCCAGCAGTGATTGGCGATTAAACACCGGGGAGCTGTTTTTT. This yields the protein CASSDWRLNTGELFF.